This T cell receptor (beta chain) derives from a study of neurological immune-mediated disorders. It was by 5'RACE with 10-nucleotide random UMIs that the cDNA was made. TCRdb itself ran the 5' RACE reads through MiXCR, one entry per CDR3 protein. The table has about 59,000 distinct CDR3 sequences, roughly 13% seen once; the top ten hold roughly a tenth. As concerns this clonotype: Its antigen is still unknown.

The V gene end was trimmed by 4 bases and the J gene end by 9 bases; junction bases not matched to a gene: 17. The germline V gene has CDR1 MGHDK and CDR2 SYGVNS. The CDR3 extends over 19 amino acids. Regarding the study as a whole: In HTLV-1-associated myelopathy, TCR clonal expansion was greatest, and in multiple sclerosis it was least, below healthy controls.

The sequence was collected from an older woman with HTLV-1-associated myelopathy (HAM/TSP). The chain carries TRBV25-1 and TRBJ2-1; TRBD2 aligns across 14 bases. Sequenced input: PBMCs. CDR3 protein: CASSGPGTSGRRGYGEQFF. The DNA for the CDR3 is TGTGCCAGCAGTGGGCCCGGGACTAGCGGGAGAAGGGGCTATGGTGAGCAGTTCTTC.